This T cell receptor (beta chain) was found in a study of T-cell reconstitution after alpha-beta-depleted transplantation in children. Study outcomes and limitations: Several hundred expanded graft clones reportedly were the source of alpha-beta T cells about two months after transplant.

The CDR3 consists of 15 residues. V dropped 5 bases and J dropped 1 base, with 14 bases sitting between them. Per the germline V gene, CDR1 is SGHAT and CDR2 is FQNNGV. This clonotype was seen many times. Its antigen is still unknown. Unique molecular identifiers were used to barcode this TCRbeta library. MiXCR, run by TCRdb on the PCR reads, gives a single entry per CDR3 protein. Of roughly 250,000 distinct CDR3 sequences in the sample, 6.5% to 10% were seen once. The receptor was derived from a male patient aged 5 to 17 who had a stem cell transplant for acute lymphoblastic leukemia, so the T cells may come from the graft donor. The sequences come from PBMCs, mostly from graft donor cells, collected 180 days after TCRalphabeta/CD19-depleted stem cell transplant. This sequence joins TRBV11-2 and TRBJ2-5, with no clear D. CDR3 sequence reads: CASSPGPEPQETQYF. The CDR3 nucleotides are TGTGCCAGCAGCCCTGGGCCGGAACCCCAAGAGACCCAGTACTTC.